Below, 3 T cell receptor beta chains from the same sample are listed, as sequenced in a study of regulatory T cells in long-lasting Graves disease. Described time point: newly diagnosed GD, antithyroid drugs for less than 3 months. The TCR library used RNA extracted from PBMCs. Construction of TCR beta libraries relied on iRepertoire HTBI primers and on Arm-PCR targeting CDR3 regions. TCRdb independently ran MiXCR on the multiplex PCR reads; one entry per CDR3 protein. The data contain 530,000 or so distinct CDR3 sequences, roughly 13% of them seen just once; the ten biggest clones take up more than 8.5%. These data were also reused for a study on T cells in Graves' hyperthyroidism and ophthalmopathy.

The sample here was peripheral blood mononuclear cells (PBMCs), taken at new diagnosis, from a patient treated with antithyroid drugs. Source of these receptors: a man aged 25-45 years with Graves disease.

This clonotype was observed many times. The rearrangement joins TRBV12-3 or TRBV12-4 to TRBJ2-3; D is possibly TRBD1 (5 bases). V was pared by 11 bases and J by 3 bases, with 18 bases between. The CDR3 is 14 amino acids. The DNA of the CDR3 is TGTGCCTGTCTAATCAGGGAACGGACAGATACGCAGTATTTT. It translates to CACLIRERTDTQYF.

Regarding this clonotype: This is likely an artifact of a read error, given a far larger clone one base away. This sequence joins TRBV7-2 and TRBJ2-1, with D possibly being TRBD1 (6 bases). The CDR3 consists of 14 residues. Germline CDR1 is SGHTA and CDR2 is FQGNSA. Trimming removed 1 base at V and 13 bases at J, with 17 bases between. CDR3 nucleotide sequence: TGTGCCAGCAGCTTAGTGGCCAGGGGAGAGACCCAGTTCTTC. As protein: CASSLVARGETQFF.

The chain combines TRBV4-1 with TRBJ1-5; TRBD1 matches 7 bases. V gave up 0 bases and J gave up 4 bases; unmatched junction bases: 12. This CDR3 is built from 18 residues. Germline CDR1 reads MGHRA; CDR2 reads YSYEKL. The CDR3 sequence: CASSQERLKGARNQPQHF. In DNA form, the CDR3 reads TGCGCCAGCAGCCAAGAACGGTTAAAGGGGGCGAGAAATCAGCCCCAGCATTTT.